These 27 T cell receptor beta chains share one sample of origin, sequenced in a study of beta chain features in type 1 diabetes. Study-level points and caveats: Patients with Type 1 diabetes showed moderately but significantly shorter TCRB CDR3s in all four CD4+ subsets.

Every bit of the isolated RNA underwent reverse transcription, so sequencing read expressed TCRB transcripts. Clones were read by immunoSEQ multiplex PCR, and TCRdb kept only the in-frame ones, dropping some. Here the sample spans 250,000 or so clones, roughly 22% being singletons. No antigen has been assigned to these receptors. Sequencing was carried out using naive CD4+ T cells from blood. These receptors were collected from a woman aged 40 to 50 with type 1 diabetes.

J is TRBJ1-2 and V is TRBV15; no firm D call. The germline V gene has CDR1 LNHNV and CDR2 YYDKDF (reference sequence). The germline V and J ends were trimmed by 0 bases and 4 bases, with 9 bases remaining between them. The CDR3 sequence is 14 residues long. This CDR3 reads CATSRERGGYGYTF. The CDR3, as DNA: TGTGCCACCAGCAGAGAACGGGGAGGCTATGGCTACACCTTC.

This clone has a handful of counts. The chain combines TRBV4-1 with TRBJ2-7; 7 bases line up with TRBD1. V was clipped by 5 bases and J by 0 bases; unmatched bases: 4. There are 14 residues in the CDR3. Germline V CDR1 and CDR2: MGHRA, YSYEKL. The CDR3 loop is CASSGDRASYEQYF. CDR3 in DNA: TGCGCCAGCAGCGGGGACAGAGCCTCCTACGAGCAGTACTTC.

J is TRBJ2-7 and V is TRBV25-1, with 8 bases aligning to TRBD2. CDR1 MGHDK and CDR2 SYGVNS come from the germline V gene. Trimming took 6 bases from V and 1 from J; bases not matched to a gene: 11. CDR3 length: 16 residues. In DNA, the CDR3 is TGTGCCAGCAGCCGATGGGGAGCGGGAGAATCCTACGAGCAGTACTTC. This translates into CASSRWGAGESYEQYF.

This clone was observed a handful of times. The genes are TRBV7-2 and TRBJ2-7, with D uncertain. The germline V gene has CDR1 SGHTA and CDR2 FQGNSA. The CDR3 is 11 amino acids. Trimming took 7 bases from V and 4 from J, leaving 8 bases between them. CDR3 loop: CASTLQYEQYF. In DNA, the CDR3 is TGTGCCAGCACCCTGCAGTACGAGCAGTACTTC.

The V and J genes are TRBV30 and TRBJ1-1, with D possibly TRBD1 on 5 matching bases. Per germline, CDR1 GTSNPN and CDR2 SVGIG (reference sequence). V was cut by 5 bases and J by 0 bases, with 10 bases left in between. The CDR3 totals 13 residues. CDR3 residues: CAWGAGLNTEAFF. CDR3 nucleotide sequence: TGTGCCTGGGGGGCTGGGCTGAACACTGAAGCTTTCTTT.

The gene calls are TRBV7-3 and TRBJ2-7, with TRBD2 matching 7 bases. The V and J ends lost 5 bases and 6 bases, in that order; junction bases with no gene match: 10. CDR3 size: 14 residues. The germline V gene encodes CDR1 SGHTA and CDR2 FQGTGA. CDR3 DNA sequence: TGTGCCAGCAGCCCGAGGGGCGGGAGCGGCGAGCAGTACTTC. It translates to CASSPRGGSGEQYF.

The J gene is TRBJ1-5, the V gene TRBV19; perhaps TRBD1 as D (5 bases). V was cut by 6 bases and J by 6 bases, with 15 bases left in between. The CDR3 spans 14 residues. Germline CDR1 reads LNHDA; CDR2 reads SQIVND (reference sequence). Here the CDR3 reads CASSHRSRAQPQHF. DNA of the CDR3: TGTGCCAGTAGCCATCGGTCCAGGGCTCAGCCCCAGCATTTT.

The chain recombines TRBV4-3 with TRBJ1-5; D unresolved. Trimming removed 0 bases from V and 10 bases from J, with 10 bases in between. This CDR3 is 13 amino acids long. CDR1 LGHNA and CDR2 YSLEER come from the germline V gene. The CDR3 DNA reads as TGCGCCAGCAGCCAAGAGGGCTCCCGTCCCCAGCATTTT. Encoded protein: CASSQEGSRPQHF.

The rearrangement joins TRBV6-7 to TRBJ2-1; 8 nucleotides line up with TRBD2. TRBV6-7 falls under the ORF class, with uncertain function. The CDR3 totals 13 residues. V lost 6 bases, J lost 7 bases, and 5 bases stayed unmatched. DNA for the CDR3: TGTGCCAGCAGGGGTAGCGGGATGAATGAGCAGTTCTTC. Translating gives CASRGSGMNEQFF.

V usage is TRBV5-6 and J usage is TRBJ2-7; possible D gene TRBD1, 5 bases. This CDR3 contains 12 residues. Trimming cost V 4 bases and J 4 bases, with 9 bases left between them. CDR1 is SGHDT and CDR2 is YYEEEE in the germline V gene. The CDR3 is CASSLRQYEQYF. The CDR3 nucleotides read TGTGCCAGCAGCCTTAGACAGTACGAGCAGTACTTC.

This sequence joins TRBV28 and TRBJ2-5; 9 nucleotides match TRBD1. The CDR3 totals 15 residues. Germline V gene lookup returns CDR1 MDHEN and CDR2 SYDVKM. With 5 bases clipped from V and 4 bases from J, the junction kept 8 bases outside the gene matches. The CDR3 reads CASSARTGVGETQYF. In nucleotides, the CDR3 is TGTGCCAGCAGTGCCCGGACAGGGGTGGGAGAGACCCAGTACTTC.

The chain recombines TRBV27 with TRBJ2-7, with 7 bases identical to TRBD1. V dropped 4 bases and J dropped 3; count of bases not matched to a gene: 15. This CDR3 is 17 amino acids long. The germline V gene encodes CDR1 MNHEY and CDR2 SMNVEV (reference sequence). The CDR3 DNA reads TGTGCCAGCAGTTCGTCCTCCCTCCGGGACAGAGGCTACGAGCAGTACTTC. It specifies CASSSSSLRDRGYEQYF.

J is TRBJ1-2 and V is TRBV28, with D perhaps TRBD1 (6 bases). Germline V gives CDR1 MDHEN, CDR2 SYDVKM. This CDR3 has 13 amino acids. With 4 bases removed from V and 4 bases from J, the gap between germline ends came to 10 bases. The DNA for the CDR3 is TGTGCCAGCAGTTCCCAGGGGACCTATGGCTACACCTTC. This codes for CASSSQGTYGYTF.

This clone was found a few times. This chain links TRBV4-3 with TRBJ2-7; weak D call: TRBD1 (6 bases). Trimming pared 5 bases from V and 2 bases from J, leaving 10 bases between. CDR3 size: 13 residues. In germline, CDR1 is LGHNA, CDR2 YSLEER. Written as DNA, the CDR3 is TGCGCCAGCAGCTGGGACATTCCCTACGAGCAGTACTTC. Its protein product is CASSWDIPYEQYF.

This clone has just a few counts. This chain connects TRBV4-2 to TRBJ2-3; D not resolved. V was clipped by 2 bases and J by 1 base, with 7 bases between them. Per germline, CDR1 LGHNA and CDR2 YNFKEQ. The CDR3 is made up of 14 amino acids. This chain's CDR3 is CASSQNHGTDTQYF. The CDR3 DNA reads as TGTGCCAGCAGCCAAAATCATGGCACAGATACGCAGTATTTT.

CDR3 in DNA: TGTGCCTCCGTGAGCTCTGGGGCCAACGTCCTGACTTTC. This sequence encodes CASVSSGANVLTF. The chain links TRBV28 to TRBJ2-6; D gene ambiguous. Germline-derived CDR1 and CDR2 are MDHEN and SYDVKM. The CDR3 spans 13 residues. Deletions cut 11 bases from V and 0 bases from J, with 8 bases between.

V and J are TRBV5-6 and TRBJ2-5; D gene uncertain. Trimming removed 4 bases from V and 5 bases from J, with 12 bases in between. CDR3 length equals 13 residues. Germline CDR1 SGHDT, CDR2 YYEEEE. The DNA for the CDR3 is TGTGCCAGCAGCCCTGGTCAGGCGGAGACCCAGTACTTC. Translated: CASSPGQAETQYF. The complete variable domain, with remaining parts taken from reference TRBV5-6 and TRBJ2-5, reads DAGVTQSPTHLIKTRGQQVTLRCSPKSGHDTVSWYQQALGQGPQFIFQYYEEEERQRGNFPDRFSGHQFPNYSSELNVNALLLGDSALYLCASSPGQAETQYFGPGTRLLVL.

The rearrangement joins TRBV9 to TRBJ1-4, with TRBD1 matching over 7 bases. Trimming cost V 4 bases and J 0 bases; bases outside gene matches: 6. CDR1 SGDLS and CDR2 YYNGEE come from the germline V gene. This CDR3 spans 16 amino acids. CDR3: CASSPRGTATNEKLFF. The CDR3, as DNA: TGTGCCAGCAGCCCTCGCGGGACAGCAACTAATGAAAAACTGTTTTTT.

As DNA, the CDR3 is TGCAGCGTTGTTCCAAGCGGGAACGAGCAGTACTTC. Translation gives CSVVPSGNEQYF. The V gene is TRBV29-1, the J gene TRBJ2-7; 7 bases fit TRBD2. Germline trimming cut 4 bases from V and 5 bases from J; bases unmatched to any gene: 5. The CDR3 loop spans 12 amino acids. Germline V gene sequence: CDR1 SQVTM, CDR2 ANQGSEA.

This clone was counted a few times. The chain carries TRBV30 and TRBJ2-6; D possibly corresponds to TRBD1 (6 bases). The CDR3 loop spans 15 amino acids. The germline CDR1 and CDR2 sequences are GTSNPN and SVGIG (reference sequence). V was cut by 8 bases and J by 0 bases, with 14 bases left in between. The CDR3 reads CATAWGRSGANVLTF. The CDR3 DNA reads TGTGCCACCGCGTGGGGGCGCTCTGGGGCCAACGTCCTGACTTTC.

V gene TRBV23-1 combines with J gene TRBJ2-1; 16 positions agree with TRBD2. TRBV23-1 is an open reading frame whose function is uncertain. V was pared by 0 bases and J by 3 bases, with 5 bases of the junction left unmatched. This CDR3 is 19 amino acids long. CDR3 bases: TGCGCCAGCAGTCAATCCGCGGGACTAGCGGGGGGGCGCTACAATGAGCAGTTCTTC. The encoded protein is CASSQSAGLAGGRYNEQFF.

The gene calls are TRBV7-9 and TRBJ1-6; 7 bases are shared with TRBD1. J was trimmed by 10 bases and V by 7 bases; bases with no gene match: 10. Germline assignment: CDR1 SEHNR and CDR2 FQNEAQ (reference sequence). The CDR3 runs 14 residues. CDR3 coding DNA: TGTGCCAGCACCCATGGCAGGGGGAGCTCACCCCTCCACTTT. Protein sequence: CASTHGRGSSPLHF.

In its sample, this clone was seen once. The CDR3 loop is CAWSVVRGPYEQYF. The CDR3 nucleotides are TGTGCCTGGAGTGTTGTCAGGGGGCCCTACGAGCAGTACTTC. The chain combines TRBV30 with TRBJ2-7; 8 nucleotides match TRBD1. Germline V gene sequence: CDR1 GTSNPN, CDR2 SVGIG (reference sequence). There are 14 residues in the CDR3. The J segment lost 2 bases and the V segment lost 0 bases, leaving 3 bases of the junction unmatched.

The chain is built from TRBV28 and TRBJ1-2; D gene ambiguous. CDR1 is MDHEN, CDR2 SYDVKM, per germline. The CDR3 loop spans 15 amino acids. With 6 bases removed from V and 8 bases from J, the gap between germline ends came to 22 bases. The CDR3 loop reads CASSLDETTMGGYTF. The CDR3 bases are TGTGCCAGCAGCCTCGACGAGACTACGATGGGGGGCTACACCTTC.

J is TRBJ1-5 and V is TRBV7-2; D might be TRBD1 (5 bases). CDR3 size: 15 residues. Germline assignment: CDR1 SGHTA and CDR2 FQGNSA. With 2 bases removed from V and 1 base from J, the gap between germline ends came to 9 bases. The CDR3, as DNA: TGTGCCAGCAGCTTAACGGCAGGGAGCAATCAGCCCCAGCATTTT. This codes for CASSLTAGSNQPQHF. The whole variable domain, remainder taken from reference TRBV7-2 and TRBJ1-5, is GAGVSQSPSNKVTEKGKDVELRCDPISGHTALYWYRQSLGQGLEFLIYFQGNSAPDKSGLPSDRFSAERTGGSVSTLTIQRTQQEDSAVYLCASSLTAGSNQPQHFGDGTRLSIL.

There are a few counts of this clone. DNA for the CDR3: TGTGCCAGCAGTCGGGGACTAGCAGATCTTGGGGGGGAGCTGTTTTTT. Amino acid sequence: CASSRGLADLGGELFF. The rearrangement joins TRBV7-8 to TRBJ2-2; 9 bases agree with TRBD2. This CDR3 comprises 16 residues. Germline CDR1 is SGHVS and CDR2 is FQNEAQ. V shed 6 bases and J 8 bases; nucleotides not matched to a gene: 13.

This clone has more than one count but fewer than ten. V gene TRBV13 combines with J gene TRBJ2-7; the match to TRBD1 covers 10 bases. V shed 0 bases, J shed 6 bases, and the junction held 5 bases outside the gene matches. The CDR3 extends over 15 amino acids. Germline assignment: CDR1 PRHDT and CDR2 FYEKMQ (reference sequence). The CDR3 nucleotides are TGTGCCAGCAGCTTAGGCGACAGGGGGCATCGCGAGCAGTACTTC. It translates to CASSLGDRGHREQYF.